These 17 T cell receptor beta chains originate from one sample sequenced in a study of blood T cells in healthy people across ages. The authors ran a second PCR of roughly 6 to 12 cycles using a sample-barcoded 5' primer and a J-beta primer mix. TCRdb passed the 5' RACE reads through MiXCR, listing each CDR3 protein once. The table includes 850,000 or so distinct CDR3 sequences, 29% detected once. Material for sequencing was blood. The receptors here all came from a woman of 80 years or more in good health.

This clonotype was observed a handful of times. This may be a read error, as it is one base from a much larger clone. V and J are TRBV20-1 and TRBJ2-5; TRBD2 agrees at 12 bases. Germline-derived CDR1 and CDR2 are DFQATT and SNEGSKA (reference sequence). The CDR3 covers 15 residues. V shed 0 bases, J shed 6 bases, and the junction held 5 bases outside the gene matches. The CDR3 DNA sequence: TGCAGTGCTAGAGAGCTAGCGGGGGGGCCGAAGACCCAGTACTTC. This encodes CSARELAGGPKTQYF.

J is TRBJ1-4 and V is TRBV7-2; 7 bases match TRBD1. With 1 base clipped from V and 5 bases from J, the junction kept 7 bases outside the gene matches. This CDR3 comprises 16 residues. The germline V gene encodes CDR1 SGHTA and CDR2 FQGNSA. The CDR3 region has the DNA TGTGCCAGCAGCTTAGTAGGGGGACAGTTCAATGAAAAACTGTTTTTT. Its protein is CASSLVGGQFNEKLFF.

This clonotype was seen ten or more times. The J gene is TRBJ2-7, the V gene TRBV6-8, with D unresolved. This CDR3 region has 9 residues. Trimming pared 10 bases from V and 6 bases from J, leaving 7 bases between. The germline CDR1 and CDR2 sequences are MNHGY and SAAAGT. CDR3 DNA sequence: TGTGCCATCCAAGGCGAGCAGTACTTC. Encoded protein: CAIQGEQYF.

The gene calls are TRBV3-1 and TRBJ2-1; D is unresolved. The germline CDR1 and CDR2 sequences are LGHDT and YNNKEL (reference sequence). Trimming stripped 0 bases from V and 0 bases from J, with 9 bases between. The CDR3 loop spans 16 amino acids. The CDR3 nucleotides read TGTGCCAGCAGCCAAGATCCGCCTAGCTCCTACAATGAGCAGTTCTTC. Encoded protein: CASSQDPPSSYNEQFF.

The sample holds a few counts of this clonotype. A read error may be the cause here, since a much bigger clone is one base away. The V gene is TRBV6-2 or TRBV6-3, the J gene TRBJ2-6; maybe TRBD1 (5 bases). CDR1 is MNHEY, CDR2 SVGEGT, per germline. The CDR3 is 17 amino acids. This CDR3 reads CASSYGLGGSGANVRTF. The CDR3 coding sequence is TGTGCCAGCAGTTACGGGCTGGGTGGCTCTGGGGCCAACGTCCGGACTTTC.

This clonotype was counted a few times. The chain couples TRBV18 to TRBJ2-7; D unresolved. Germline loops: CDR1 KGHSH, CDR2 LQKENI. Between the trimmed V and J ends, which lost 2 bases and 3 bases, there was a span of 5 bases. The CDR3 contains 12 residues. CDR3 DNA: TGTGCCAGCTCACCAGTCGACTACGAGCAGTACTTC. Its translation is CASSPVDYEQYF.

This clonotype came up a few times. The chain is built from TRBV2 and TRBJ1-4; D perhaps matches TRBD1 (5 bases). This CDR3 contains 13 residues. Germline V gives CDR1 SNHLY, CDR2 FYNNEI. Between the trimmed V and J ends, which lost 9 bases and 6 bases, there was a span of 14 bases. CDR3 loop: CASDGTRDEKLFF. The CDR3 DNA reads as TGTGCCAGTGACGGGACTCGGGATGAAAAACTGTTTTTT.

DNA of the CDR3: TGCGCCAGCAGCACCACTTCCACCGGGGAGCTGTTTTTT. Translating gives CASSTTSTGELFF. The genes are TRBV5-1 and TRBJ2-2; D unclear. Trimming removed 4 bases at V and 4 bases at J, with 8 bases between. The CDR3 loop spans 13 amino acids. Germline V lookup: CDR1 SGHRS, CDR2 YFSETQ. The complete variable domain, with remaining parts taken from reference TRBV5-1 and TRBJ2-2, reads KAGVTQTPRYLIKTRGQQVTLSCSPISGHRSVSWYQQTPGQGLQFLFEYFSETQRNKGNFPGRFSGRQFSNSRSEMNVSTLELGDSALYLCASSTTSTGELFFGEGSRLTVL.

For this clonotype: A much larger clone differs by one base, so this may be a read error. The V call is TRBV6-6, the J call TRBJ2-7, with D uncertain. The CDR3 has 14 amino acids. Germline CDR1 is MNHNY and CDR2 is SVGAGI (reference sequence). The germline V and J ends were trimmed by 6 bases and 7 bases, with 19 bases remaining between them. CDR3 nucleotide sequence: TGTGCCAGCAGCCTCCTAGAGGAGTACAATGAGCAGTACTTC. This sequence encodes CASSLLEEYNEQYF.

This clonotype came up many times. The chain uses TRBV12-3 or TRBV12-4 and TRBJ2-1, with 9 nucleotides matching TRBD2. With 6 bases clipped from V and 6 bases from J, the junction kept 9 bases outside the gene matches. The CDR3 totals 15 residues. CDR3 protein: CASRGGGVISNEQFF. CDR3 bases: TGTGCCAGCAGGGGCGGGGGGGTGATCTCCAATGAGCAGTTCTTC.

This clonotype was picked up many times. This chain connects TRBV5-4 to TRBJ2-5, with no clear D. V was trimmed by 9 bases and J by 2 bases, leaving 14 bases between them. Germline V gives CDR1 SGHNT, CDR2 YYREEE (reference sequence). The CDR3 spans 13 residues. The CDR3 DNA reads as TGTGCCACCGCTCTCGGGCAACAAGAGACCCAGTACTTC. Its protein is CATALGQQETQYF.

The chain links TRBV14 to TRBJ2-1; D gene uncertain. Germline V CDR1 and CDR2: SGHDN, FVKESK. Trimming shortened V by 2 bases and J by 9 bases, and 14 bases separated the two germline ends. The CDR3 totals 14 residues. CDR3 in DNA: TGTGCCAGCAGCCAAAGAGGTTCAATGGGTGAGCAGTTCTTC. This gives the protein CASSQRGSMGEQFF.

The chain is built from TRBV12-3 or TRBV12-4 and TRBJ2-2, with D unclear. V lost 5 bases to trimming and J lost 6 bases, with 10 bases between them. This CDR3 contains 13 residues. The CDR3 sequence is CASSPGVPGELFF. CDR3 DNA: TGTGCCAGCAGTCCAGGCGTTCCCGGGGAGCTGTTTTTT.

This clonotype was seen many times. V is TRBV7-9 and J is TRBJ1-2; the match to TRBD1 covers 9 bases. V lost 5 bases, J lost 11 bases, and 18 bases stayed unmatched. The CDR3 spans 16 residues. Germline V CDR1 and CDR2: SEHNR, FQNEAQ (reference sequence). In DNA, the CDR3 is TGTGCCAGCAGCCCCGCCGGGACAGGGACGGCAAGGAGGTACACCTTC. This translates into CASSPAGTGTARRYTF.

The sample holds many counts of this clonotype. This chain connects TRBV20-1 to TRBJ1-2; 7 positions agree with TRBD1. Germline loops: CDR1 DFQATT, CDR2 SNEGSKA (reference sequence). This CDR3 region has 12 residues. The CDR3: CSTDRAGGGYTF. DNA of the CDR3: TGCAGCACAGACAGGGCTGGAGGTGGCTACACCTTC.

This clonotype was seen ten or more times. The CDR3 sequence is CASSYDPSSYNEQFF. CDR3 nucleotides: TGTGCCAGCAGTTACGACCCTAGTTCTTACAATGAGCAGTTCTTC. The J gene is TRBJ2-1, the V gene TRBV6-5; D is uncertain. The CDR3 has 15 residues. In germline, CDR1 is MNHEY, CDR2 SVGAGI. Trimming removed 2 bases from V and 4 bases from J, with 12 bases in between.

This clonotype was detected many times. The V and J genes are TRBV3-1 and TRBJ2-7; 11 bases are a match to TRBD2. The V and J ends lost 1 base and 2 bases, in that order; junction bases with no gene match: 4. The germline gives CDR1 LGHDT, CDR2 YNNKEL (reference sequence). The CDR3 is 16 residues long. The CDR3 bases are TGTGCCAGCAGCCAAGGACTAGCGGGGCCGACCTACGAGCAGTACTTC. As protein: CASSQGLAGPTYEQYF.